The next 10 T cell receptor beta chains were all read from a single sample in a study of cytomegalovirus exposure and HLA in healthy donors. Primers: 60 Vbeta forward and 13 Jbeta reverse. Clones were sequenced by immunoSEQ multiplex PCR, and TCRdb holds only the in-frame ones, with some missing. The table has 150,000 to 200,000 clones, over 70% seen once; the top ten hold less than 9%. Input material: PBMCs. All receptors derive from a male donor in good health and CMV-seropositive.

The chain uses TRBV5-4 and TRBJ2-7; D is perhaps TRBD2 (6 bases). The germline CDR1 and CDR2 sequences are SGHNT and YYREEE (reference sequence). This CDR3 contains 13 residues. Trimming shortened V by 0 bases and J by 3 bases, and 7 bases separated the two germline ends. CDR3 amino acids: CASSLGGGYEQYF. The CDR3 coding sequence is TGTGCCAGCAGCTTGGGGGGAGGCTACGAGCAGTACTTC.

The J gene is TRBJ2-3, the V gene TRBV30; D uncertain. Between the trimmed V and J ends, which lost 2 bases and 4 bases, there was a span of 7 bases. Looked up from germline, CDR1 is GTSNPN and CDR2 is SVGIG (reference sequence). This CDR3 region has 12 residues. CDR3 loop: CAWSPTSDTQYF. The CDR3 DNA follows: TGTGCCTGGAGTCCCACATCAGATACGCAGTATTTT.

The chain joins TRBV13 to TRBJ1-3; TRBD1 is a possible D gene (5 bases). The germline V gene has CDR1 PRHDT and CDR2 FYEKMQ (reference sequence). The CDR3 loop spans 14 amino acids. The V end was cut by 0 bases, the J end by 6 bases, with 9 bases between. CDR3 bases: TGTGCCAGCAGCTTAGGGGGGCGGGAAAACACCATATATTTT. It specifies CASSLGGRENTIYF.

CDR3 amino acids: CSVAPDRAAFF. CDR3 coding DNA: TGCAGCGTCGCCCCCGACAGGGCGGCTTTCTTT. V usage is TRBV29-1 and J usage is TRBJ1-1; 7 bases are shared with TRBD1. V lost 6 bases, J lost 11 bases, and 9 bases stayed unmatched. The CDR3 has 11 amino acids. From germline, CDR1 is SQVTM and CDR2 ANQGSEA.

The V call is TRBV6-1, the J call TRBJ1-1; 7 nucleotides match TRBD1. Trimming took 6 bases from V and 6 from J; bases not matched to a gene: 10. The germline CDR1 and CDR2 sequences are MNHNS and SASEGT. This CDR3 contains 14 residues. CDR3 region: CASRATGAVAEAFF. The CDR3 DNA sequence: TGTGCCAGCAGGGCAACAGGGGCTGTCGCTGAAGCTTTCTTT.

The rearrangement links TRBV5-5 to TRBJ2-3; 10 bases agree with TRBD1. Per germline, CDR1 SGHKS and CDR2 YYEKEE (reference sequence). V was pared by 6 bases and J by 2 bases, with 12 bases of the junction left unmatched. The CDR3 contains 17 residues. CDR3 in amino acids: CASIRPGTGAFTDTQYF. CDR3 nucleotide sequence: TGTGCCAGCATCAGACCCGGGACAGGGGCTTTCACAGATACGCAGTATTTT. The variable domain in full, completed from reference TRBV5-5 and TRBJ2-3, reads DAGVTQSPTHLIKTRGQQVTLRCSPISGHKSVSWYQQVLGQGPQFIFQYYEKEERGRGNFPDRFSARQFPNYSSELNVNALLLGDSALYLCASIRPGTGAFTDTQYFGPGTRLTVL.

This clone was seen a few times. The V gene is TRBV2, the J gene TRBJ2-7, with 8 bases that match TRBD2. CDR1 and CDR2 (germline): SNHLY, FYNNEI. The CDR3 has 14 amino acids. V lost 7 bases, J lost 0 bases, and 5 bases stayed unmatched. CDR3 nucleotide sequence: TGTGCCAGCACGAGGCGGGGGGCCTCCTACGAGCAGTACTTC. Its translation is CASTRRGASYEQYF.

The V call is TRBV11-2, the J call TRBJ1-5, with D tentatively TRBD1 (6 bases). V gave up 1 base and J gave up 1 base, with 8 bases separating them. This CDR3 is built from 15 residues. Germline values: CDR1 SGHAT, CDR2 FQNNGV. The CDR3 spells CASSLGRGSNQPQHF. In DNA form, the CDR3 reads TGTGCCAGCAGCTTAGGCAGGGGAAGCAATCAGCCCCAGCATTTT.

This chain joins TRBV6-1 and TRBJ2-7; 13 bases are shared with TRBD2. Germline V lookup: CDR1 MNHNS, CDR2 SASEGT. The ends lost 7 bases at V and 6 bases at J; junction bases unmatched: 9. This CDR3 is 15 amino acids long. The chain's CDR3 is CASTLGTSGVREQYF. CDR3 in DNA: TGTGCCAGCACCCTGGGGACTAGCGGGGTCCGCGAGCAGTACTTC.

V usage is TRBV12-5 and J usage is TRBJ1-3; D is unresolved. The V end lost 7 bases, the J end lost 1 base, and 14 bases lay between the germline ends. CDR1 is LGHNT and CDR2 is FRNRAP in the germline V gene. CDR3 size: 15 residues. The chain's CDR3 is CASVRATTSGNTIYF. In DNA form, the CDR3 reads TGTGCTAGTGTGAGGGCCACCACTTCTGGAAACACCATATATTTT. The full variable domain, completed using reference TRBV12-5 and TRBJ1-3, is DARVTQTPRHKVTEMGQEVTMRCQPILGHNTVFWYRQTMMQGLELLAYFRNRAPLDDSGMPKDRFSAEMPDATLATLKIQPSEPRDSAVYFCASVRATTSGNTIYFGEGSWLTVV.